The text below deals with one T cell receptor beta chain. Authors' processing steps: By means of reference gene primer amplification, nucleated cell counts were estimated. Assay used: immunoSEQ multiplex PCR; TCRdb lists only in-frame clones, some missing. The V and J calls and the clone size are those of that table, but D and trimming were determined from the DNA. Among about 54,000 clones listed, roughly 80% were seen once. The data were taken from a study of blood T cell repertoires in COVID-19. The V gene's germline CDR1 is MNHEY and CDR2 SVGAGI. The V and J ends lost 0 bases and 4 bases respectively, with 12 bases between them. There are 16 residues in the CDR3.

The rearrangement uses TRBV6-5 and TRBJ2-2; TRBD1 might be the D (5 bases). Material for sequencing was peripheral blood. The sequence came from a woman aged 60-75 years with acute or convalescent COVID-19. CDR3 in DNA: TGTGCCAGCAGTTACTCTCATCCAGGGCCCACCGGGGAGCTGTTTTTT. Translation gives CASSYSHPGPTGELFF.